These 17 T cell receptor beta chains were sequenced from one sample in a study of OX40 agonist ivuxolimab in advanced cancers. Clones were sequenced by immunoSEQ multiplex PCR, and TCRdb holds only the in-frame ones, with some missing. Of around 110,000 clones listed, about 91% are singletons. The sample in question was CD4+ or CD8+ T cells sorted from blood, obtained in a trial of the OX40 agonist ivuxolimab. These receptors originate from an adult with an advanced solid tumor such as melanoma, head and neck, liver or kidney cancer.

The J gene is TRBJ2-1, the V gene TRBV7-2; D perhaps matches TRBD2 (5 bases). Germline-derived CDR1 and CDR2 are SGHTA and FQGNSA. V gave up 5 bases and J gave up 4 bases, with 18 bases separating them. There are 16 residues in the CDR3. The CDR3 loop reads CASSPLLERSYNEQFF. The CDR3 region has the DNA TGTGCCAGCAGCCCTCTTCTGGAGCGGTCGTACAATGAGCAGTTCTTC.

The chain links TRBV15 to TRBJ1-2; no reliable D call. Between the trimmed V and J ends, which lost 0 bases and 4 bases, there was a span of 6 bases. Per germline, CDR1 LNHNV and CDR2 YYDKDF (reference sequence). The CDR3 runs 13 residues. CDR3 region: CATSRDPSYGYTF. The CDR3 nucleotides read TGTGCCACCAGCAGAGATCCGAGCTATGGCTACACCTTC.

This sequence joins TRBV28 and TRBJ1-3, with D possibly TRBD1 on 5 matching bases. CDR3 size: 13 residues. From germline, CDR1 is MDHEN and CDR2 SYDVKM. V was pared by 7 bases and J by 4 bases, with 11 bases between. Written as DNA, the CDR3 is TGTGCCAGCACTGGGGCAGCCGGAAACACCATATATTTT. It encodes CASTGAAGNTIYF.

The chain joins TRBV19 to TRBJ2-3; 11 bases map to TRBD2. This CDR3 has 16 amino acids. Trimming at V came to 4 bases and at J to 3 bases, leaving 6 bases not matched to a gene. CDR1 is LNHDA, CDR2 SQIVND, per germline (reference sequence). The CDR3 DNA follows: TGTGCCAGTAGTAGAGACCGGACTAGCGGGACAGATACGCAGTATTTT. It translates to CASSRDRTSGTDTQYF.

The V call is TRBV5-1, the J call TRBJ1-3; 7 nucleotides match TRBD1. Unmatched junction bases numbered 1, after V lost 4 bases and J lost 3 bases. Germline V gene sequence: CDR1 SGHRS, CDR2 YFSETQ. This CDR3 has 13 amino acids. The CDR3 bases are TGCGCCAGCAGCCGGGACAGTGGAAACACCATATATTTT. As protein: CASSRDSGNTIYF.

This chain uses TRBV11-3 with TRBJ2-5, with D hard to call. CDR1 SGHNT and CDR2 YENEEA come from the germline V gene. CDR3 length: 14 residues. Trimming left V 5 bases short and J 5 bases short, with 15 bases between. CDR3 bases: TGTGCCAGCAGCACCTCCCGAGTAGGGGAGACCCAGTACTTC. It encodes CASSTSRVGETQYF.

The chain recombines TRBV5-1 with TRBJ2-3, with TRBD1 identical over 7 bases. This CDR3 has 16 residues. V lost 0 bases, J lost 5 bases, and 9 bases stayed unmatched. Germline CDR1 SGHRS, CDR2 YFSETQ. The CDR3 region has the DNA TGCGCCAGCAGCTTGGCCACGACAGGGTCGGGAGATACGCAGTATTTT. Its protein is CASSLATTGSGDTQYF. Based on the CDR3 plus reference TRBV5-1 and TRBJ2-3, the full variable domain is KAGVTQTPRYLIKTRGQQVTLSCSPISGHRSVSWYQQTPGQGLQFLFEYFSETQRNKGNFPGRFSGRQFSNSRSEMNVSTLELGDSALYLCASSLATTGSGDTQYFGPGTRLTVL.

V usage is TRBV19 and J usage is TRBJ1-5, with a weak D call TRBD1 (5 bases). The germline V gene encodes CDR1 LNHDA and CDR2 SQIVND (reference sequence). There are 15 residues in the CDR3. With 7 bases removed from V and 5 bases from J, the gap between germline ends came to 18 bases. This CDR3 is CASTLGRGGYQPQHF. The CDR3 DNA sequence: TGTGCCAGTACCCTGGGAAGGGGAGGCTATCAGCCCCAGCATTTT.

The chain has TRBV19 and TRBJ2-7; D not resolved. CDR3 length: 13 amino acids. The V gene's germline CDR1 is LNHDA and CDR2 SQIVND (reference sequence). V dropped 0 bases and J dropped 5 bases, with 8 bases sitting between them. The chain's CDR3 is CASSIDLHNEQYF. The CDR3 DNA reads TGTGCCAGTAGTATAGATCTGCATAACGAGCAGTACTTC.

The chain carries TRBV7-3 and TRBJ2-2, with D perhaps matching TRBD1 (6 bases). Germline CDR1 and CDR2: SGHTA and FQGTGA. CDR3 length equals 13 residues. The germline V and J ends were trimmed by 5 bases and 5 bases, with 9 bases remaining between them. The CDR3, as DNA: TGTGCCAGCAGCACCGACAGGACCGGGGAGCTGTTTTTT. Translating it yields CASSTDRTGELFF. Using reference TRBV7-3 and TRBJ2-2 for the parts outside the CDR3, the full variable domain is GAGVSQTPSNKVTEKGKYVELRCDPISGHTALYWYRQSLGQGPEFLIYFQGTGAADDSGLPNDRFFAVRPEGSVSTLKIQRTERGDSAVYLCASSTDRTGELFFGEGSRLTVL.

The rearrangement links TRBV28 to TRBJ2-7, with TRBD1 matching over 9 bases. Germline V gives CDR1 MDHEN, CDR2 SYDVKM. The CDR3 extends over 14 amino acids. J lost 5 bases, V lost 9 bases, and 11 bases had no gene match. The CDR3 is CASLTGTGIHEQYF. Here the CDR3 DNA reads TGTGCCAGTTTGACCGGGACAGGGATCCACGAGCAGTACTTC.

The chain links TRBV28 to TRBJ1-1; possible D gene TRBD1, 6 bases. This CDR3 spans 12 amino acids. CDR1 is MDHEN, CDR2 SYDVKM, per germline. Trimming removed 7 bases at V and 7 bases at J, with 13 bases between. CDR3 in amino acids: CASTNRVVEAFF. The CDR3 DNA is TGTGCCAGCACCAACAGGGTCGTTGAAGCTTTCTTT.

This rearrangement joins TRBV28 to TRBJ1-4; TRBD1 matches 7 bases. The CDR3 runs 16 residues. In germline, CDR1 is MDHEN, CDR2 SYDVKM. Trimming removed 6 bases from V and 15 bases from J; junction bases left unmatched: 22. The CDR3 DNA is TGTGCCAGCAGCCCCGGAACCGGGACAGTGATTTTGGAGGTGTTTTTT. Translated, it gives CASSPGTGTVILEVFF. Full variable domain (outside the CDR3, taken from reference TRBV28 and TRBJ1-4): DVKVTQSSRYLVKRTGEKVFLECVQDMDHENMFWYRQDPGLGLRLIYFSYDVKMKEKGDIPEGYSVSREKKERFSLILESASTNQTSMYLCASSPGTGTVILEVFFGSGTQLSVL.

The gene calls are TRBV13 and TRBJ1-2; D possibly corresponds to TRBD1 (5 bases). Trimming stripped 0 bases from V and 8 bases from J, with 16 bases between. In germline, CDR1 is PRHDT, CDR2 FYEKMQ (reference sequence). The CDR3 consists of 15 residues. As DNA, the CDR3 is TGTGCCAGCAGCTTAGGAAGCCAGGGATTGGGCGGCTACACCTTC. Its translation is CASSLGSQGLGGYTF.

This chain links TRBV7-3 with TRBJ2-1, with 7 positions matching TRBD2. The CDR3 loop spans 16 amino acids. The ends lost 2 bases at V and 6 bases at J; junction bases unmatched: 10. Germline CDR1 SGHTA, CDR2 FQGTGA. CDR3 loop: CASSLSPSGGGNEQFF. The CDR3 bases are TGTGCCAGCAGCTTATCCCCGAGCGGCGGGGGCAATGAGCAGTTCTTC.

The V and J genes are TRBV5-4 and TRBJ2-1; TRBD1 agrees at 7 bases. The germline V gene encodes CDR1 SGHNT and CDR2 YYREEE (reference sequence). This CDR3 comprises 14 residues. With 1 base clipped from V and 6 bases from J, the junction kept 4 bases outside the gene matches. This CDR3 is CASSLRSGGNEQFF. The CDR3 region has the DNA TGTGCCAGCAGCTTGCGGTCAGGGGGCAATGAGCAGTTCTTC.

The J gene is TRBJ2-7, the V gene TRBV11-3; D ambiguous. This CDR3 has 12 amino acids. V was trimmed by 7 bases and J by 2 bases, leaving 9 bases between them. The germline gives CDR1 SGHNT, CDR2 YENEEA. The CDR3 coding sequence is TGTGCCAGCAACCAGGACCCCTACGAGCAGTACTTC. This encodes CASNQDPYEQYF.